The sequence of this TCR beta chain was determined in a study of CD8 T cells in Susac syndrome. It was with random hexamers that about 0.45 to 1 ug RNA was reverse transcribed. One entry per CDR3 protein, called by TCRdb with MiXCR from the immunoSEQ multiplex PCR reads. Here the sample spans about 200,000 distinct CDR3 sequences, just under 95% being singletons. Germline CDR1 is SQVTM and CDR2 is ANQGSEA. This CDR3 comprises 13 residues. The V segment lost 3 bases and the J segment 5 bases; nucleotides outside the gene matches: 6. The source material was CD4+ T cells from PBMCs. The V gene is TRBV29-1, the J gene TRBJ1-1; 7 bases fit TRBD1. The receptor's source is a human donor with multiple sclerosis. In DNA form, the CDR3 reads TGCAGCGTTGAGGGCAGGGGGAGGACTGAAGCTTTCTTT. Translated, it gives CSVEGRGRTEAFF.